This T cell receptor beta chain was retrieved from a study of post-analysis software for immune sequencing data. Study information: The patients showed relapsing-remitting, secondary progressive and progressive-relapsing multiple sclerosis courses. Study findings and constraints: Samples from one preparation batch, clustered by F measure, grouped strongly together. When compared against controls, multiple sclerosis patients showed significantly lower normalized Chao1 diversity. Included in a set of roughly five TRBV segments more frequent in patients than controls were TRBV5-6, TRBV5-1 and TRBV20-1.

As regards this clonotype: Its antigen is undetermined.

Germline lookup yields CDR1 SGHRS and CDR2 YFSETQ. V dropped 4 bases and J dropped 4; count of bases not matched to a gene: 13. The CDR3 spans 19 residues. The TCR beta cDNA libraries contained unique molecular identifiers. Some 540,000 cDNA molecules were obtained from about 0.98 to 11 million T cells. MiXCR, applied by TCRdb to the PCR reads, yields one record per CDR3 protein. The sample records around 260,000 distinct CDR3 sequences, 35% to 45% being singletons. This receptor was taken from a girl aged 10 to 17 with multiple sclerosis. Input material: blood. The J gene is TRBJ2-3, the V gene TRBV5-1; 15 nucleotides align to TRBD2. The CDR3 sequence is CASSQDPQRTSGGADTQYF. CDR3 DNA: TGCGCCAGCAGCCAAGATCCCCAGAGGACTAGCGGGGGGGCAGATACGCAGTATTTT. Looking up the rest from reference TRBV5-1 and TRBJ2-3 gives the full variable domain: KAGVTQTPRYLIKTRGQQVTLSCSPISGHRSVSWYQQTPGQGLQFLFEYFSETQRNKGNFPGRFSGRQFSNSRSEMNVSTLELGDSALYLCASSQDPQRTSGGADTQYFGPGTRLTVL.